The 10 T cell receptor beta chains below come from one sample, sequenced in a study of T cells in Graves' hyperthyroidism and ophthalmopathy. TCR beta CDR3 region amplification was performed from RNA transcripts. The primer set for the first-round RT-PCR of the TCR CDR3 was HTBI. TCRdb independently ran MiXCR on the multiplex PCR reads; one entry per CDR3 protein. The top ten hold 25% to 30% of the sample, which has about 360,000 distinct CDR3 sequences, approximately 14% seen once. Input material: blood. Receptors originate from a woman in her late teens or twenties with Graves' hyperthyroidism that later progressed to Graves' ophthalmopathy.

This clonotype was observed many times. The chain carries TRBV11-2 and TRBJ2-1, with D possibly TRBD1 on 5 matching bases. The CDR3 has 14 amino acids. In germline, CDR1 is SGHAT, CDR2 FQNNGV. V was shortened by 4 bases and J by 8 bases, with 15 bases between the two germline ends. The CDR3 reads CASSSGWGVDEQFF. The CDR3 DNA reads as TGTGCCAGCAGCTCTGGGTGGGGCGTTGATGAGCAGTTCTTC.

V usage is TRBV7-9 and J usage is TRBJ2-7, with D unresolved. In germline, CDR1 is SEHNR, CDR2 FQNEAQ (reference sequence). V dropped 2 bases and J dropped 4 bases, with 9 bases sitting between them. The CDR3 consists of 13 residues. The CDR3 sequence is CASSLSVLYEQYF. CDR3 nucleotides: TGTGCCAGCAGCTTATCCGTATTATACGAGCAGTACTTC.

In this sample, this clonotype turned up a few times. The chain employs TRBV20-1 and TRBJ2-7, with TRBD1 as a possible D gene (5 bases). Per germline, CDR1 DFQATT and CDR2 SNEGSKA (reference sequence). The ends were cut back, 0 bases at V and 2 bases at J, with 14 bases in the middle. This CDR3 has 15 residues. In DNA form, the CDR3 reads TGCAGTGCTAGAGAGAATTCAGGGTCGACCTACGAGCAGTACTTC. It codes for CSARENSGSTYEQYF.

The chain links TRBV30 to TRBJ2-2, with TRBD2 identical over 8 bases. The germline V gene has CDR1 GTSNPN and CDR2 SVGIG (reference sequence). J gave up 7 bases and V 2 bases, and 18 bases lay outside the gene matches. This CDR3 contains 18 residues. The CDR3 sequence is CAWSTGPLIAGFDGELFF. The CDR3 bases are TGTGCCTGGAGTACTGGACCATTGATAGCGGGGTTTGACGGGGAGCTGTTTTTT.

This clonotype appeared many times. The CDR3 DNA reads TGTGCCAGCAGCCAAGAACAGGGTACCTACAATGAGCAGTTCTTC. It translates to CASSQEQGTYNEQFF. J is TRBJ2-1 and V is TRBV3-1; maybe TRBD1 (6 bases). This CDR3 contains 15 residues. CDR1 is LGHDT and CDR2 is YNNKEL in the germline V gene (reference sequence). Trimming left V 0 bases short and J 2 bases short, with 8 bases between.

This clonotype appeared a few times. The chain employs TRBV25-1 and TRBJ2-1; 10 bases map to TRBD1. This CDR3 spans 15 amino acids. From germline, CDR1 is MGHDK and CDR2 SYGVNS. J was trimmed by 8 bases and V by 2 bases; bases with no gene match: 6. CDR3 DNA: TGTGCCAGCAGTGAACCGGGACAGGGGTCCCATGAGCAGTTCTTC. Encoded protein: CASSEPGQGSHEQFF. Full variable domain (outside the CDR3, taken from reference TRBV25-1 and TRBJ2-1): EADIYQTPRYLVIGTGKKITLECSQTMGHDKMYWYQQDPGMELHLIHYSYGVNSTEKGDLSSESTVSRIRTEHFPLTLESARPSHTSQYLCASSEPGQGSHEQFFGPGTRLTVL.

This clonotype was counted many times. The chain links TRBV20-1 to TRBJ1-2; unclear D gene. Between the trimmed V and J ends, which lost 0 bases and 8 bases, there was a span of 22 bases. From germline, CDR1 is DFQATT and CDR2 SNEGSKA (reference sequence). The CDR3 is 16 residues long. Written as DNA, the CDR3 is TGCAGTGCTAGAGATAGATTCGCAGTTCAGACCCGGGGCTACACCTTC. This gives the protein CSARDRFAVQTRGYTF.

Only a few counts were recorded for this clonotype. CDR3 loop: CASSIAPGLAGEGEQFF. The CDR3 nucleotides read TGTGCCAGTAGTATAGCGCCGGGACTAGCGGGAGAAGGTGAGCAGTTCTTC. This rearrangement joins TRBV19 to TRBJ2-1; TRBD2 matches at 14 bases. The CDR3 runs 17 residues. Losses at the gene ends were 1 base for V and 9 bases for J; bases not matched to a gene: 8. From germline, CDR1 is LNHDA and CDR2 SQIVND (reference sequence).

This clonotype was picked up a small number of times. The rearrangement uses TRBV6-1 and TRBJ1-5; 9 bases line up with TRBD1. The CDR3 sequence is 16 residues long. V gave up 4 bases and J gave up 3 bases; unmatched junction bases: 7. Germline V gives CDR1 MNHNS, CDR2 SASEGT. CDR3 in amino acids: CASSASGTGTNQPQHF. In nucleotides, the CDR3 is TGTGCCAGCAGTGCTTCCGGGACAGGGACCAATCAGCCCCAGCATTTT.

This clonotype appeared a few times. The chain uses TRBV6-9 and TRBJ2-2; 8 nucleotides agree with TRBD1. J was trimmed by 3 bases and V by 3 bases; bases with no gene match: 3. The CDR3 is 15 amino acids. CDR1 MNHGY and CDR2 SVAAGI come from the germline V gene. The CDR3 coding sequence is TGTGCCAGCAGTTACGGGACAGGTCACACCGGGGAGCTGTTTTTT. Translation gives CASSYGTGHTGELFF.